The 7 T cell receptor beta chains reported below all come from one sample, sequenced in a study of OX40 agonist ivuxolimab in advanced cancers. Clones were read by immunoSEQ multiplex PCR, and TCRdb kept only the in-frame ones, dropping some. The sample has approximately 54,000 clones, almost 90% seen once. Sequencing was performed on CD4+ or CD8+ T cells sorted from blood, taken in a trial of the OX40 agonist ivuxolimab. The receptors stem from an adult with an advanced solid tumor such as melanoma, head and neck, liver or kidney cancer.

The gene calls are TRBV7-9 and TRBJ2-3, with D maybe TRBD2 (5 bases). The V end lost 5 bases, the J end lost 2 bases, and 11 bases lay between the germline ends. The germline CDR1 and CDR2 sequences are SEHNR and FQNEAQ (reference sequence). This CDR3 is built from 14 residues. CDR3 DNA: TGTGCCAGCAGCCTTGGACTTAACACAGATACGCAGTATTTT. Protein product: CASSLGLNTDTQYF.

The J gene is TRBJ2-5, the V gene TRBV5-8; 9 nucleotides match TRBD1. From germline, CDR1 is SGHTS and CDR2 YDEGEE. The ends lost 4 bases at V and 7 bases at J; junction bases unmatched: 5. This CDR3 has 13 amino acids. Here the CDR3 DNA reads TGTGCCAGCAGCCTACGACAGGGGGGGACCCAGTACTTC. This sequence encodes CASSLRQGGTQYF.

J is TRBJ2-1 and V is TRBV28, with TRBD2 matching over 9 bases. V lost 4 bases and J lost 0; bases outside the gene matches: 16. The V gene's germline CDR1 is MDHEN and CDR2 SYDVKM. This CDR3 is built from 20 residues. The CDR3 DNA follows: TGTGCCAGCAGTTCCCCTAGCGCTAATAAAGCGGGAGGCTCCTACAATGAGCAGTTCTTC. As protein: CASSSPSANKAGGSYNEQFF.

This rearrangement joins TRBV15 to TRBJ2-7; the D gene could be TRBD1 or TRBD2 (5 bases each). The CDR3 covers 15 residues. Germline CDR1 and CDR2: LNHNV and YYDKDF (reference sequence). V was pared by 0 bases and J by 6 bases, with 15 bases between. CDR3 amino acids: CATSRDGTVVREQYF. CDR3 coding DNA: TGTGCCACCAGCAGAGACGGGACGGTGGTTCGCGAGCAGTACTTC.

This chain uses TRBV7-3 with TRBJ2-5; the match to TRBD2 covers 10 bases. Looked up from germline, CDR1 is SGHTA and CDR2 is FQGTGA. With V trimmed by 5 bases and J by 2 bases, 2 bases remained unmatched. This CDR3 has 14 amino acids. CDR3 sequence reads: CASSQTSGQETQYF. In nucleotides, the CDR3 is TGTGCCAGCAGCCAGACTAGCGGGCAAGAGACCCAGTACTTC.

The genes are TRBV10-3 and TRBJ2-3; TRBD1 matches 11 bases. The CDR3 is 14 residues long. Germline V lookup: CDR1 ENHRY, CDR2 SYGVKD. Losses at the gene ends were 6 bases for V and 6 bases for J; bases not matched to a gene: 5. The CDR3 region is CAIRKGQGGDTQYF. For the CDR3, the DNA is TGTGCCATCAGGAAGGGACAGGGGGGTGATACGCAGTATTTT.

This chain links TRBV28 with TRBJ1-1, with 10 bases identical to TRBD1. Germline values: CDR1 MDHEN, CDR2 SYDVKM. This CDR3 comprises 14 residues. V shed 9 bases and J 10 bases; nucleotides not matched to a gene: 14. CDR3: CASEYGTGVKGAFF. DNA of the CDR3: TGTGCCAGTGAGTACGGGACAGGGGTTAAGGGAGCTTTCTTT.